The subject of this entry is one TCR beta chain. What it recognizes is unknown. The sample belongs to a study of shared clonotypes between healthy human individuals. Findings of the study overall: It was observed that roughly 5.4% of naive CD4 clonotypes were shared across several donors. The expectation was that sequencing depth would affect clonotype sharing among donors.

Per the original methods: With immunoSEQ giving junction-only sequences and no quality scores, filtering differed. Repertoires were generated with immunoSEQ multiplex PCR, while TCRdb's copy carries only in-frame clones and drops some. Clonal size and the V and J genes are those of that table, whereas D and trimming came from the DNA. The table lists millions of clones, around 96% of them singletons. Germline loops: CDR1 SGHRS, CDR2 YFSETQ. The CDR3 is 15 residues long. V was clipped by 3 bases and J by 0 bases, with 10 bases between them. CD8 cells classed as naive were CD45RO-negative and positively selected for CCR7, excluding terminally differentiated effector memory CD45RA+ cells.

Source material: naive CD8+ T cells sorted from blood. The receptor was isolated from a man younger than 30 in good health. The rearrangement uses TRBV5-1 and TRBJ2-1, with D tentatively TRBD2 (5 bases). CDR3 coding DNA: TGCGCCAGCAGCTCGGACTCTAGCTCCTACAATGAGCAGTTCTTC. Translation gives CASSSDSSSYNEQFF.